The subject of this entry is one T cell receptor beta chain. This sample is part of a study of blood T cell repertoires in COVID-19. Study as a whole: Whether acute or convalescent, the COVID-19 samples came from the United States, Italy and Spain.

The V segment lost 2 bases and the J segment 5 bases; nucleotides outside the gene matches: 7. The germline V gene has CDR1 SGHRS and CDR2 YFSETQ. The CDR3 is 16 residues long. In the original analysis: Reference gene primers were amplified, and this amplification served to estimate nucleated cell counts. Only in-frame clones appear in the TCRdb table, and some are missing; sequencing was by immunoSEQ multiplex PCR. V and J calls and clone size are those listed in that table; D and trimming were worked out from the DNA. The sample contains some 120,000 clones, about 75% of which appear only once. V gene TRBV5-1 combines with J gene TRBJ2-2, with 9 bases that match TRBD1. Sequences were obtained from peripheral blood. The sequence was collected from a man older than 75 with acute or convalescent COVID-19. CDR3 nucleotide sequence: TGCGCCAGCAGCTTTAACGGACAGGGGAATACCGGGGAGCTGTTTTTT. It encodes CASSFNGQGNTGELFF.